The 16 T cell receptor beta chains given below trace back to one sample, sequenced in a study of cytomegalovirus exposure and HLA in healthy donors. The PCR used 60 Vbeta and 13 Jbeta primers. Clones were read by immunoSEQ multiplex PCR, and TCRdb kept only the in-frame ones, dropping some. In the table there are about 160,000 clones, about 84% of which are singletons. The source material was PBMCs. These receptors all come from a man over 45 in good health and CMV-seropositive.

The gene calls are TRBV6-5 and TRBJ1-4; possibly TRBD1 for D (6 bases). This CDR3 spans 15 amino acids. In germline, CDR1 is MNHEY, CDR2 SVGAGI. Trimming pared 9 bases from V and 5 bases from J, leaving 19 bases between. The CDR3 bases are TGTGCCAGGAGTGTCCGGGGGGCTCGGAATGAAAAACTGTTTTTT. Amino acids: CARSVRGARNEKLFF.

The rearrangement links TRBV28 to TRBJ2-7; no clear D gene. The CDR3 runs 12 residues. V was clipped by 6 bases and J by 0 bases, with 6 bases between them. CDR1 is MDHEN, CDR2 SYDVKM, per germline. CDR3 sequence (DNA): TGTGCCAGCAGCTCCTTCTCCTACGAGCAGTACTTC. This encodes CASSSFSYEQYF.

The gene calls are TRBV5-1 and TRBJ1-2; D is unclear. Germline CDR1 SGHRS, CDR2 YFSETQ. The CDR3 extends over 12 amino acids. V lost 0 bases to trimming and J lost 4 bases, with 4 bases between them. The DNA of the CDR3 is TGCGCCAGCAGCTTGGCCTCCTATGGCTACACCTTC. Protein: CASSLASYGYTF. Supplemented by reference TRBV5-1 and TRBJ1-2, the full variable domain reads KAGVTQTPRYLIKTRGQQVTLSCSPISGHRSVSWYQQTPGQGLQFLFEYFSETQRNKGNFPGRFSGRQFSNSRSEMNVSTLELGDSALYLCASSLASYGYTFGSGTRLTVV.

CDR3 sequence reads: CASRTGGSWRESTGELFF. CDR3 nucleotide sequence: TGTGCCAGCAGGACAGGGGGTTCTTGGCGGGAGAGTACCGGGGAGCTGTTTTTT. The chain employs TRBV2 and TRBJ2-2; TRBD1 matches 9 bases. Germline trimming cut 6 bases from V and 5 bases from J; bases unmatched to any gene: 16. The CDR3 sequence is 18 residues long. The V gene's germline CDR1 is SNHLY and CDR2 FYNNEI.

This clone was recorded a few times. The gene calls are TRBV6-5 and TRBJ2-7, with D possibly TRBD2 on 6 matching bases. Trimming cost V 7 bases and J 5 bases, with 15 bases left between them. CDR1 and CDR2 (germline): MNHEY, SVGAGI. The CDR3 length is 13 residues. The CDR3 sequence: CASTTPTSHEQYF. Written as DNA, the CDR3 is TGTGCCAGCACCACCCCGACTAGTCACGAGCAGTACTTC.

This clone showed up just once. The J gene is TRBJ2-1, the V gene TRBV9; TRBD2 aligns across 8 bases. The CDR3 contains 16 residues. V trimming: 0 bases; J trimming: 5 bases; junction bases outside the gene matches: 7. Germline V CDR1 and CDR2: SGDLS, YYNGEE. Here the CDR3 DNA reads TGTGCCAGCAGCGTAGTCGGCGGGAGGATGGACAATGAGCAGTTCTTC. It yields the protein CASSVVGGRMDNEQFF.

The chain recombines TRBV7-9 with TRBJ2-7, with 15 bases matching TRBD2. Germline CDR1 reads SEHNR; CDR2 reads FQNEAQ (reference sequence). There are 17 residues in the CDR3. Trimming cost V 5 bases and J 6 bases; bases outside gene matches: 11. The CDR3 reads CASSPQTGTSGRIEQYF. CDR3 DNA: TGTGCCAGCAGCCCTCAAACCGGGACTAGCGGGAGGATCGAGCAGTACTTC. Using reference TRBV7-9 and TRBJ2-7 for the parts outside the CDR3, the full variable domain is DTGVSQNPRHKITKRGQNVTFRCDPISEHNRLYWYRQTLGQGPEFLTYFQNEAQLEKSRLLSDRFSAERPKGSFSTLEIQRTEQGDSAMYLCASSPQTGTSGRIEQYFGPGTRLTVT.

The chain combines TRBV28 with TRBJ2-1, with 11 positions matching TRBD2. CDR1 is MDHEN, CDR2 SYDVKM, per germline. The CDR3 runs to 16 residues. Trimming took 2 bases from V and 9 from J; bases not matched to a gene: 9. CDR3 residues: CASSLGGLAARAEQFF. The CDR3, as DNA: TGTGCCAGCAGTTTAGGGGGACTAGCGGCCCGGGCTGAGCAGTTCTTC.

This sequence joins TRBV29-1 and TRBJ2-1; TRBD1 might be the D (6 bases). Germline assignment: CDR1 SQVTM and CDR2 ANQGSEA. V lost 4 bases and J 4 bases, leaving 17 bases between the germline ends. CDR3 length equals 15 residues. CDR3 coding DNA: TGCAGCGTTGGTTCAGGGGAGATTAATTACAATGAGCAGTTCTTC. The encoded protein is CSVGSGEINYNEQFF.

The V call is TRBV5-5, the J call TRBJ1-5; no clear D. The CDR3 extends over 15 amino acids. Germline loops: CDR1 SGHKS, CDR2 YYEKEE (reference sequence). Trimming pared 9 bases from V and 0 bases from J, leaving 16 bases between. CDR3 region: CATQLGPYSNQPQHF. The CDR3 nucleotides are TGTGCCACCCAGTTGGGCCCCTATAGCAATCAGCCCCAGCATTTT. Full variable domain (outside the CDR3, taken from reference TRBV5-5 and TRBJ1-5): DAGVTQSPTHLIKTRGQQVTLRCSPISGHKSVSWYQQVLGQGPQFIFQYYEKEERGRGNFPDRFSARQFPNYSSELNVNALLLGDSALYLCATQLGPYSNQPQHFGDGTRLSIL.

This clone was seen once. The chain has TRBV27 and TRBJ2-1; 14 bases map to TRBD2. Germline V gene lookup returns CDR1 MNHEY and CDR2 SMNVEV (reference sequence). This CDR3 region has 15 residues. J was trimmed by 9 bases and V by 4 bases; bases with no gene match: 5. The CDR3 bases are TGTGCCAGCAGTTACCCCGGGACTAGCGGGAGTGAGCAGTTCTTC. It is translated as CASSYPGTSGSEQFF.

The V and J genes are TRBV11-2 and TRBJ1-1, with TRBD1 matching over 7 bases. CDR1 SGHAT and CDR2 FQNNGV come from the germline V gene. V trimming: 2 bases; J trimming: 0 bases; junction bases outside the gene matches: 3. CDR3 size: 15 residues. The CDR3 DNA sequence: TGTGCCAGCAGCTTAATGACAGGGATGAACACTGAAGCTTTCTTT. This encodes CASSLMTGMNTEAFF.

The gene calls are TRBV4-1 and TRBJ2-3, with D possibly TRBD2 on 6 matching bases. Trimming took 2 bases from V and 1 from J, leaving 10 bases between them. The CDR3 sequence is 15 residues long. CDR1 MGHRA and CDR2 YSYEKL come from the germline V gene. CDR3 bases: TGCGCCAGCAGCCAATGGGGCGGGGGCACAGATACGCAGTATTTT. It encodes CASSQWGGGTDTQYF.

The chain carries TRBV27 and TRBJ2-7; D might be TRBD2 (5 bases). The V and J ends lost 2 bases and 0 bases respectively, with 8 bases between them. The CDR3 sequence is 14 residues long. Germline assignment: CDR1 MNHEY and CDR2 SMNVEV (reference sequence). The CDR3 DNA reads TGTGCCAGCAGTTTAATTCGGGGCTCCTACGAGCAGTACTTC. This gives the protein CASSLIRGSYEQYF.

The rearrangement joins TRBV28 to TRBJ2-5; 11 bases are shared with TRBD2. The CDR3 consists of 15 residues. Trimming cost V 4 bases and J 5 bases; bases outside gene matches: 6. Germline V gene sequence: CDR1 MDHEN, CDR2 SYDVKM. The CDR3 DNA follows: TGTGCCAGCAGTTCCCTAGCGGGAGGTCGGGAGACCCAGTACTTC. As protein: CASSSLAGGRETQYF.

The rearrangement joins TRBV5-6 to TRBJ2-1; tentative D call: TRBD2 (6 bases). Trimming took off 7 bases at V and 7 bases at J, with 27 bases between the two ends. The CDR3 contains 17 residues. The germline gives CDR1 SGHDT, CDR2 YYEEEE. The CDR3 bases are TGTGCCAGCCATCTTGTTAAGGGGCAGGGAGGAACGAATGAGCAGTTCTTC. This translates into CASHLVKGQGGTNEQFF. Supplemented by reference TRBV5-6 and TRBJ2-1, the full variable domain reads DAGVTQSPTHLIKTRGQQVTLRCSPKSGHDTVSWYQQALGQGPQFIFQYYEEEERQRGNFPDRFSGHQFPNYSSELNVNALLLGDSALYLCASHLVKGQGGTNEQFFGPGTRLTVL.